What follows are 2 T cell receptor beta chains derived from one specimen sequenced in a study of CD8 T cells in Susac syndrome. Random hexamers were used to reverse transcribe the RNA input (roughly 0.5 to 1 ug). TCRdb ran MiXCR on the immunoSEQ multiplex PCR reads and lists one entry per CDR3 protein. The table has about 160,000 distinct CDR3 sequences, approximately 95% seen once. The sequencing input was CD4+ T cells from PBMCs. The receptor source for this set is a human donor with multiple sclerosis.

This clonotype appeared a single time. The genes are TRBV13 and TRBJ2-6; 11 bases are shared with TRBD1. The CDR3 is made up of 17 amino acids. Trimming cost V 3 bases and J 1 base; bases outside gene matches: 2. CDR1 and CDR2 from the germline V gene are PRHDT and FYEKMQ (reference sequence). The CDR3 sequence: CASSLGQGVSGANVLTF. The CDR3 DNA follows: TGTGCCAGCAGCTTGGGACAGGGGGTTTCTGGGGCCAACGTCCTGACTTTC.

This sequence joins TRBV6-5 and TRBJ2-4; 9 positions agree with TRBD1. This CDR3 contains 14 residues. Germline CDR1 and CDR2: MNHEY and SVGAGI. Trimming cost V 5 bases and J 7 bases; bases outside gene matches: 6. CDR3 bases: TGTGCCAGCAGTAGAGCCGGACAGGGGAACATTCAGTACTTC. It yields the protein CASSRAGQGNIQYF.